Following are 5 T cell receptor beta chains from one sample sequenced in a study of CD8 T cells in Susac syndrome (dated by TCRdb to between 2017 and 2020). Library preparation used the immunoSEQ multiplex PCR assay. RNA was extracted using the RNeasy kit, and about 0.45 to 1 ug of the RNA was reverse transcribed with random hexamers. TCRdb ran its own pipeline on the public reads, namely fastp trimming at Q25 and MiXCR clone calling, and kept in-frame beta chains. CDR3 protein duplicates are merged, each entry listing the most common genes and DNA. For this sample there are approximately 180,000 distinct CDR3 sequences; approximately 96% appear just once. The ten largest make up approximately 0.09% of the sample. Sequences were obtained from CD4+ T cells from PBMCs. The receptor source for this set is a human donor with multiple sclerosis.

The J gene is TRBJ2-7, the V gene TRBV18, with 7 nucleotides matching TRBD2. In germline, CDR1 is KGHSH, CDR2 LQKENI. J gave up 5 bases and V 4 bases, and 5 bases lay outside the gene matches. This CDR3 contains 13 residues. The CDR3 spells CASSQGGLNEQYF. CDR3 coding DNA: TGTGCCAGCTCACAGGGAGGGTTAAACGAGCAGTACTTC.

This chain uses TRBV2 with TRBJ2-5; possibly TRBD1 for D (6 bases). Germline CDR1 reads SNHLY; CDR2 reads FYNNEI. The CDR3 consists of 13 residues. V was clipped by 6 bases and J by 3 bases, with 11 bases between them. The CDR3 region is CASSGQPEETQYF. The CDR3 coding sequence is TGTGCCAGCAGCGGACAGCCTGAAGAGACCCAGTACTTC.

The chain has TRBV14 and TRBJ2-7, with a weak D call TRBD2 (7 bases). Germline assignment: CDR1 SGHDN and CDR2 FVKESK. The ends were cut back, 6 bases at V and 3 bases at J, with 15 bases in the middle. The CDR3 loop spans 14 amino acids. The CDR3, as DNA: TGTGCCAGCAGTCGCGACGGGGGGCACTACGAGCAGTACTTC. It is translated as CASSRDGGHYEQYF.

The CDR3 here is CASSQARVAEAFF. As DNA, the CDR3 is TGCGCCAGCAGCCAAGCCAGGGTTGCTGAAGCTTTCTTT. The J gene is TRBJ1-1, the V gene TRBV4-1, with D perhaps TRBD1 (5 bases). CDR1 is MGHRA, CDR2 YSYEKL, per germline. V gave up 1 base and J gave up 6 bases, with 9 bases separating them. CDR3 length equals 13 residues.

The chain carries TRBV29-1 and TRBJ2-1; D perhaps matches TRBD1 (7 bases). CDR3 length: 14 residues. Germline CDR1 SQVTM, CDR2 ANQGSEA. V lost 4 bases and J 7 bases, leaving 17 bases between the germline ends. CDR3 DNA: TGCAGCGTTGTCCGGGGGTTCAGGGGGAATGAGCAGTTCTTC. Encoded protein: CSVVRGFRGNEQFF.